The 13 T cell receptor beta chains presented below share a single source sample, sequenced in a study of glioma-infiltrating T cells after dendritic cell vaccination. Clones were read by immunoSEQ multiplex PCR, and TCRdb kept only the in-frame ones, dropping some. There are just over 95,000 clones in the sample; around three quarters occur only once, and 5.5% to 7% lies in the top ten. Sequenced material: blood, taken before dendritic cell vaccination. These receptors were collected from a human donor with glioblastoma.

The genes are TRBV5-1 and TRBJ1-2; the D is unclear. V lost 1 base, J lost 4 bases, and 11 bases lay in between. Germline lookup yields CDR1 SGHRS and CDR2 YFSETQ. The CDR3 sequence is 14 residues long. The CDR3 sequence is CASSLRGERYGYTF. In nucleotides, the CDR3 is TGCGCCAGCAGCTTGCGGGGTGAACGCTATGGCTACACCTTC.

This clone occurred a few times. The CDR3 DNA reads as TGTGCCAGCAGCGCAACCGGGACAGAGAACACTGAAGCTTTCTTT. Its protein product is CASSATGTENTEAFF. The V call is TRBV9, the J call TRBJ1-1; TRBD1 matches at 7 bases. The V and J ends lost 3 bases and 1 base, in that order; junction bases with no gene match: 6. The germline V gene has CDR1 SGDLS and CDR2 YYNGEE. The CDR3 has 15 amino acids.

This chain uses TRBV28 with TRBJ2-7, with a weak D call TRBD2 (6 bases). CDR3 length: 13 amino acids. Germline V gives CDR1 MDHEN, CDR2 SYDVKM. The V gene lost 6 bases and the J gene lost 0 bases, with 9 bases spanning the gap. The CDR3 region has the DNA TGTGCCAGCAGCCTGGACTACTCCTACGAGCAGTACTTC. It translates to CASSLDYSYEQYF.

This chain uses TRBV27 with TRBJ2-1; 9 bases map to TRBD2. In germline, CDR1 is MNHEY, CDR2 SMNVEV (reference sequence). This CDR3 is built from 15 residues. J was trimmed by 6 bases and V by 5 bases; bases with no gene match: 8. CDR3 DNA: TGTGCCAGCAGTGTCAGACTAGCGGCCCGCAATGAGCAGTTCTTC. Protein product: CASSVRLAARNEQFF.

The chain is built from TRBV6-6 and TRBJ1-2; 7 positions agree with TRBD1. The length of the CDR3 is 14 residues. Germline V gene lookup returns CDR1 MNHNY and CDR2 SVGAGI (reference sequence). Trimming at V came to 5 bases and at J to 4 bases, leaving 7 bases not matched to a gene. CDR3 sequence: CASSNRGPTYGYTF. DNA for the CDR3: TGTGCCAGCAGTAACAGGGGTCCCACCTATGGCTACACCTTC.

CDR3 bases: TGTGCCAGCAGTTTCGCGGACAGGGCCAAAGAGCAGTACTTC. This gives the protein CASSFADRAKEQYF. The chain carries TRBV28 and TRBJ2-7; 8 bases are a match to TRBD1. V lost 3 bases and J lost 7; bases outside the gene matches: 8. Germline V CDR1 and CDR2: MDHEN, SYDVKM. The CDR3 length is 14 residues.

The chain joins TRBV18 to TRBJ2-2; TRBD1 agrees at 9 bases. V trimming: 5 bases; J trimming: 4 bases; junction bases outside the gene matches: 5. Germline lookup yields CDR1 KGHSH and CDR2 LQKENI. The CDR3 runs to 15 residues. The CDR3 protein is CASSKDRGGTGELFF. The CDR3 coding sequence is TGTGCCAGCTCAAAGGACAGGGGAGGCACCGGGGAGCTGTTTTTT.

The chain couples TRBV28 to TRBJ2-1; perhaps TRBD1 as D (5 bases). With 7 bases removed from V and 4 bases from J, the gap between germline ends came to 17 bases. The CDR3 sequence is 15 residues long. Germline loops: CDR1 MDHEN, CDR2 SYDVKM. The CDR3 loop reads CASTYWGQPYNEQFF. Here the CDR3 DNA reads TGTGCCAGCACCTATTGGGGCCAGCCATACAATGAGCAGTTCTTC.

J is TRBJ1-2 and V is TRBV28, with D tentatively TRBD1 (5 bases). Trimming shortened V by 5 bases and J by 4 bases, and 11 bases separated the two germline ends. Germline V lookup: CDR1 MDHEN, CDR2 SYDVKM. The CDR3 is 13 amino acids. CDR3 bases: TGTGCCAGCAGTCAGGGATTGGGCTATGGCTACACCTTC. This encodes CASSQGLGYGYTF.

The V and J genes are TRBV6-1 and TRBJ1-1, with D perhaps matching TRBD1 (6 bases). The CDR3 has 14 amino acids. From germline, CDR1 is MNHNS and CDR2 SASEGT. The V and J ends lost 0 bases and 5 bases respectively, with 10 bases between them. Here the CDR3 DNA reads TGTGCCAGCAGTGAAGCATGGGGGCGAACTGAAGCTTTCTTT. Translating it yields CASSEAWGRTEAFF.

The chain carries TRBV29-1 and TRBJ1-2; TRBD1 matches 9 bases. CDR1 is SQVTM and CDR2 is ANQGSEA in the germline V gene. V was pared by 1 base and J by 5 bases, with 2 bases of the junction left unmatched. The CDR3 loop spans 13 amino acids. CDR3 in DNA: TGCAGCGTTGAAGGGGGACAGGGATATGGCTACACCTTC. Residues: CSVEGGQGYGYTF.

J is TRBJ2-5 and V is TRBV2; 10 nucleotides align to TRBD1. This CDR3 has 13 residues. Germline V gives CDR1 SNHLY, CDR2 FYNNEI. Losses at the gene ends were 9 bases for V and 7 bases for J; bases not matched to a gene: 8. The CDR3 protein is CASGTGVERTQYF. The CDR3 nucleotides read TGTGCCAGTGGGACAGGGGTGGAACGGACCCAGTACTTC.

The chain uses TRBV6-5 and TRBJ1-1; D gene uncertain. V was shortened by 5 bases and J by 4 bases, with 11 bases between the two germline ends. The CDR3 has 13 residues. The V gene's germline CDR1 is MNHEY and CDR2 SVGAGI. The CDR3 here is CASSPRRSTEAFF. CDR3 nucleotide sequence: TGTGCCAGCAGTCCGAGACGGAGCACTGAAGCTTTCTTT.